These T cell receptor beta chains were read from a single sample in a study of TIL therapy for anti-PD-1-resistant metastatic lung cancer. Produced via immunoSEQ multiplex PCR; TCRdb's table is partial and in-frame only. The profile shows 50,000 to 65,000 clones, about 81% of them singletons. Sample: blood, taken at baseline. These receptors came from a person aged 25-79 years with non-small cell lung cancer. Each CDR3 is given with its conserved first and last residue. The order of the fields is CDR3 length, V gene, D gene, J gene, clone size, CDR3 protein, CDR3 DNA. A D gene is named only where the DNA matches it firmly. A row's size may be missing; if present it is once, few, many or a size class.

CDR3 length: 12
V gene: TRBV6-2/TRBV6-3
D gene: -
J gene: TRBJ2-1
clone size: few
CDR3 protein: CASSLLYNEQFF
CDR3 DNA: TGTGCCAGCAGTCTGCTTTACAATGAGCAGTTCTTC

CDR3 length: 14
V gene: TRBV7-2
D gene: -
J gene: TRBJ2-5
clone size: -
CDR3 protein: CASSLSRGEETQYF
CDR3 DNA: TGTGCCAGCAGCTTATCCAGGGGCGAAGAGACCCAGTACTTC

CDR3 length: 16
V gene: TRBV28
D gene: TRBD2
J gene: TRBJ2-3
clone size: -
CDR3 protein: CASSLGASGAWDTQYF
CDR3 DNA: TGTGCCAGCAGTTTAGGAGCTAGCGGGGCTTGGGATACGCAGTATTTT

CDR3 length: 15
V gene: TRBV7-2
D gene: TRBD1
J gene: TRBJ1-1
clone size: -
CDR3 protein: CASSRDRGMDTEAFF
CDR3 DNA: TGTGCCAGCAGCAGGGACAGGGGCATGGACACTGAAGCTTTCTTT

CDR3 length: 15
V gene: TRBV19
D gene: -
J gene: TRBJ2-6
clone size: few
CDR3 protein: CASSWRRGGANVLTF
CDR3 DNA: TGTGCCAGCTCGTGGCGCCGTGGAGGGGCCAACGTCCTGACTTTC

CDR3 length: 16
V gene: TRBV9
D gene: TRBD1
J gene: TRBJ1-2
clone size: -
CDR3 protein: CASSSRDRGGSYGYTF
CDR3 DNA: TGTGCCAGCAGCAGCCGGGACAGGGGTGGGTCGTATGGCTACACCTTC

CDR3 length: 15
V gene: TRBV28
D gene: -
J gene: TRBJ1-3
clone size: -
CDR3 protein: CASSFGPFSGNTIYF
CDR3 DNA: TGTGCCAGCAGTTTCGGTCCTTTCTCCGGAAACACCATATATTTT

CDR3 length: 16
V gene: TRBV18
D gene: TRBD1
J gene: TRBJ2-3
clone size: -
CDR3 protein: CASSPLGQGATDTQYF
CDR3 DNA: TGTGCCAGCTCACCACTTGGACAGGGGGCCACAGATACGCAGTATTTT

CDR3 length: 14
V gene: TRBV6-4
D gene: -
J gene: TRBJ2-7
clone size: -
CDR3 protein: CASSPEQGSYEQYF
CDR3 DNA: TGTGCCAGCAGTCCCGAACAGGGCTCCTACGAGCAGTACTTC

CDR3 length: 15
V gene: TRBV7-3
D gene: TRBD2
J gene: TRBJ2-7
clone size: -
CDR3 protein: CASSLLAGSSYEQYF
CDR3 DNA: TGTGCCAGCAGCCTACTAGCGGGAAGCTCCTACGAGCAGTACTTC

CDR3 length: 16
V gene: TRBV29-1
D gene: TRBD1
J gene: TRBJ2-2
clone size: -
CDR3 protein: CSALPGTGRGTGELFF
CDR3 DNA: TGCAGCGCTCTCCCCGGGACAGGGAGGGGCACCGGGGAGCTGTTTTTT

CDR3 length: 15
V gene: TRBV9
D gene: TRBD1
J gene: TRBJ2-7
clone size: -
CDR3 protein: CASSGGQGVPYEQYF
CDR3 DNA: TGTGCCAGCAGCGGGGGACAGGGGGTACCCTACGAGCAGTACTTC

CDR3 length: 16
V gene: TRBV7-9
D gene: TRBD1
J gene: TRBJ1-1
clone size: -
CDR3 protein: CASSLAIDRGHTEAFF
CDR3 DNA: TGTGCCAGCAGCTTAGCCATCGACAGGGGGCACACTGAAGCTTTCTTT